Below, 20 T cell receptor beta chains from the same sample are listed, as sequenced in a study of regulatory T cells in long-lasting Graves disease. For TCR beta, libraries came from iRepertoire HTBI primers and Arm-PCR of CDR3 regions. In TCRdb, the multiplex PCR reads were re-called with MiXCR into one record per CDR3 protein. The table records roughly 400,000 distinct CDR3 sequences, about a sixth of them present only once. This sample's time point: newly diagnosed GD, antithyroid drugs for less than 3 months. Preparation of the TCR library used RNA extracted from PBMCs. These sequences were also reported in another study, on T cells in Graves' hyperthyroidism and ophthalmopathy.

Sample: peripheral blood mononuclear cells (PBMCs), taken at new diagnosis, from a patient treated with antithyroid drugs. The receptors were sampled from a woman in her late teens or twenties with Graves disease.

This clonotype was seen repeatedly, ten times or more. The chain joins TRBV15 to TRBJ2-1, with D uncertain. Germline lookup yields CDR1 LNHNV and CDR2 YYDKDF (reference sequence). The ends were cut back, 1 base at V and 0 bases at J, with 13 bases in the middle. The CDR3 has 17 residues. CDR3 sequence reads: CATSRVAERLSYNEQFF. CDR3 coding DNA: TGTGCCACCAGCAGAGTTGCTGAGAGACTCTCCTACAATGAGCAGTTCTTC.

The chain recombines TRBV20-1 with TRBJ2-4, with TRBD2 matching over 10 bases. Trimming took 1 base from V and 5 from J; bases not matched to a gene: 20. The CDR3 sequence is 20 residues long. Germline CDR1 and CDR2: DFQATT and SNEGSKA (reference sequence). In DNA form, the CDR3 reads TGCAGTGCTAGAGGTCGGTGGCTAGCGGGAGAGGGAGGCCTCCAAAACATTCAGTACTTC. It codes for CSARGRWLAGEGGLQNIQYF.

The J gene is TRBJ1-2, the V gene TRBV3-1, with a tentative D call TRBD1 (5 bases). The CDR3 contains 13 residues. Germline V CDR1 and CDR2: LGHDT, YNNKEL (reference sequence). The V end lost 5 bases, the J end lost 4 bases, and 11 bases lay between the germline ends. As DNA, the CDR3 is TGTGCCAGCAGCGAGGGGATTAGCTATGGCTACACCTTC. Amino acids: CASSEGISYGYTF.

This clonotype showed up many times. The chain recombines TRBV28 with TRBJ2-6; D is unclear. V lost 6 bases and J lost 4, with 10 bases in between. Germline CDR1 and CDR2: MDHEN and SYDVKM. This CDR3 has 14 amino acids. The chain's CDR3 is CASRQLAGANVLTF. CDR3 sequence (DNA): TGTGCCAGCAGGCAACTCGCGGGGGCCAACGTCCTGACTTTC.

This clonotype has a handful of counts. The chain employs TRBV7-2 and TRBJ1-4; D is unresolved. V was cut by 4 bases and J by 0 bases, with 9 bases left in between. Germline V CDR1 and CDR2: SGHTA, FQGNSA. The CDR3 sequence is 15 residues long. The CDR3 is CASSSPTPTNEKLFF. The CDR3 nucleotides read TGTGCCAGCAGCTCGCCCACCCCAACTAATGAAAAACTGTTTTTT. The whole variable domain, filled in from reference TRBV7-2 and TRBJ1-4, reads GAGVSQSPSNKVTEKGKDVELRCDPISGHTALYWYRQSLGQGLEFLIYFQGNSAPDKSGLPSDRFSAERTGGSVSTLTIQRTQQEDSAVYLCASSSPTPTNEKLFFGSGTQLSVL.

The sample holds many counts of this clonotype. CDR3 sequence reads: CASSLADSGDTEAFF. For the CDR3, the DNA is TGCGCCAGCAGCTTGGCTGATTCGGGGGACACTGAAGCTTTCTTT. The gene calls are TRBV5-1 and TRBJ1-1, with D possibly being TRBD1 (5 bases). CDR3 size: 15 residues. Trimming shortened V by 0 bases and J by 3 bases, and 12 bases separated the two germline ends. Germline CDR1 SGHRS, CDR2 YFSETQ.

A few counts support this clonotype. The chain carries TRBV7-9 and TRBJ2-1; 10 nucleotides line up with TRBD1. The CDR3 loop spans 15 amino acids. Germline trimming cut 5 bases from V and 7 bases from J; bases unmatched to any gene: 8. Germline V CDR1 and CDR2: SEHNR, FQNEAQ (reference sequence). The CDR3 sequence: CASSNGTGALNEQFF. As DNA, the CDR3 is TGTGCCAGCAGCAACGGGACAGGGGCCCTTAATGAGCAGTTCTTC.

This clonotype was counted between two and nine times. CDR3 protein: CASSPDWSGSPNEQFF. As DNA, the CDR3 is TGTGCCAGCAGCCCCGACTGGAGCGGGAGCCCCAATGAGCAGTTCTTC. The chain couples TRBV9 to TRBJ2-1; 8 bases match TRBD2. V was pared by 4 bases and J by 6 bases, with 12 bases of the junction left unmatched. The CDR3 runs to 16 residues. Germline CDR1 reads SGDLS; CDR2 reads YYNGEE.

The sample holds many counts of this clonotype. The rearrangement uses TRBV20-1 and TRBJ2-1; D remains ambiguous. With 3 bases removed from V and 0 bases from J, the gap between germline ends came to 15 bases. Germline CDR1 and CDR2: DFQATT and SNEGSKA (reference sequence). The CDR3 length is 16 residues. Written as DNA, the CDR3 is TGCAGTGCTAGGGGGATGGGTCAAGCCTCCTACAATGAGCAGTTCTTC. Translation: CSARGMGQASYNEQFF.

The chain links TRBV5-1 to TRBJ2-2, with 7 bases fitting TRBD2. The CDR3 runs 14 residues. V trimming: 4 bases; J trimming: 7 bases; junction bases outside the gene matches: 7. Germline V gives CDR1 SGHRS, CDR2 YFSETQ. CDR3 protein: CASSLSSGGGELFF. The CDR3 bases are TGCGCCAGCAGCCTCTCTAGCGGAGGCGGGGAGCTGTTTTTT.

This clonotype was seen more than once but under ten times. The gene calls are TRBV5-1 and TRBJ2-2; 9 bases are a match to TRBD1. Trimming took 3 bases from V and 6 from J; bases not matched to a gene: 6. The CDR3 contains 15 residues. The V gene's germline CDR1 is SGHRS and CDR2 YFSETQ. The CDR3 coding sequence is TGCGCCAGCAGCTACCTACAGGGGGCGGCCGGGGAGCTGTTTTTT. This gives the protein CASSYLQGAAGELFF.

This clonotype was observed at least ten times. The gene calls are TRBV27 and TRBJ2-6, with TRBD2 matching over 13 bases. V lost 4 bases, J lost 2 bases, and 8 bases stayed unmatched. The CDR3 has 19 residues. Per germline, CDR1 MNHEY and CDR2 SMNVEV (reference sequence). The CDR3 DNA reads TGTGCCAGCAGTTCGGAGGGACTAGCGGGATCTACTGGGGCCAACGTCCTGACTTTC. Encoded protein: CASSSEGLAGSTGANVLTF.

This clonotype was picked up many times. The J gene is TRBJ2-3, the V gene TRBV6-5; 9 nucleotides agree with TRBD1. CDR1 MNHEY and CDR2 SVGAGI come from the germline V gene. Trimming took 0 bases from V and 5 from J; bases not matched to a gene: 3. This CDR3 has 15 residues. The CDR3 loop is CASSYSQGAVDTQYF. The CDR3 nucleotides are TGTGCCAGCAGTTACTCACAGGGGGCCGTAGATACGCAGTATTTT.

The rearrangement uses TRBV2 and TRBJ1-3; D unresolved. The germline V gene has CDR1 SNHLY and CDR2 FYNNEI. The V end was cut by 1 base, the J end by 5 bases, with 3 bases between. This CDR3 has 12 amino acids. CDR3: CASSEGRNTIYF. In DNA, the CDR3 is TGTGCCAGCAGTGAAGGTAGAAACACCATATATTTT.

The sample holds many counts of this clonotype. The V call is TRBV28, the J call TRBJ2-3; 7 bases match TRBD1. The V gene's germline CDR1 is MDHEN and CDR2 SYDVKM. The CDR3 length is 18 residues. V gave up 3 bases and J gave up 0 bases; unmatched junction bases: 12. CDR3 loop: CASSFPGTASSSTDTQYF. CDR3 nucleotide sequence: TGTGCCAGCAGTTTCCCCGGGACAGCGAGTTCTAGCACAGATACGCAGTATTTT.

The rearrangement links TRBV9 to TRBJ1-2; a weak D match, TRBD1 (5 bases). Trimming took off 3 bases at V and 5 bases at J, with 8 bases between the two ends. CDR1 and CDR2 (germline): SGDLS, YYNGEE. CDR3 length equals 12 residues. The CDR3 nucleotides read TGTGCCAGCAGCGGAAAGGGGTATGGCTACACCTTC. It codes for CASSGKGYGYTF.

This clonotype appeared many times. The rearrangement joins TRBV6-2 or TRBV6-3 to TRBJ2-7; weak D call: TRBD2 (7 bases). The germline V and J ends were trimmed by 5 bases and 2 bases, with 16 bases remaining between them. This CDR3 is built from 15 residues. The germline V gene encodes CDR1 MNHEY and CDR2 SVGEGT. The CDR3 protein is CASSPSGGAAYEQYF. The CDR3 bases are TGTGCCAGCAGTCCCAGTGGGGGGGCGGCCTACGAGCAGTACTTC.

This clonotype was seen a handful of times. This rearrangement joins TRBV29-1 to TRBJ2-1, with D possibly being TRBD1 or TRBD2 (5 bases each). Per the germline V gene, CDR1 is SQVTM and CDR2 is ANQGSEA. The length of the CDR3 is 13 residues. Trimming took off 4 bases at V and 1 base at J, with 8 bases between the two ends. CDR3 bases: TGCAGCGTTGGTGGGACGTCCTACAATGAGCAGTTCTTC. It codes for CSVGGTSYNEQFF.

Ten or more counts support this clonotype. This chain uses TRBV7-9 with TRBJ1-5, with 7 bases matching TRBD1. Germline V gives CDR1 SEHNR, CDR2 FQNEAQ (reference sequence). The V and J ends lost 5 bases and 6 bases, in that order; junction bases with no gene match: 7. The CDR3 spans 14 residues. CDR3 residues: CASSARDSLQPQHF. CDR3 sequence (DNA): TGTGCCAGCAGCGCAAGGGACAGCCTTCAGCCCCAGCATTTT.

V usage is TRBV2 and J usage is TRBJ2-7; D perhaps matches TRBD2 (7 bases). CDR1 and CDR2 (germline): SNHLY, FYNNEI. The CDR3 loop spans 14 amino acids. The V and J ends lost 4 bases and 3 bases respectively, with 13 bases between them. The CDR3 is CASSGGGRVYEQYF. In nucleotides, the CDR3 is TGTGCCAGCAGTGGGGGGGGGCGCGTCTACGAGCAGTACTTC.